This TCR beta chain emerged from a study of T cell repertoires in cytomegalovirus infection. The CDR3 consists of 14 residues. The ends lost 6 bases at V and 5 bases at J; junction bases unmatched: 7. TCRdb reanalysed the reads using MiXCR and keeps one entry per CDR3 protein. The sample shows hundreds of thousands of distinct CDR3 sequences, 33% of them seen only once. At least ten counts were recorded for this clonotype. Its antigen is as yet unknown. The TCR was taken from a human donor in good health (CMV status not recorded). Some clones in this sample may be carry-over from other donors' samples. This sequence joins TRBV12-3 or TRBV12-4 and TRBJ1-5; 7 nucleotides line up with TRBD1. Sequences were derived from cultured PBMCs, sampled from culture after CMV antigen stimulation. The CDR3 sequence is CASSLGQFDQPQHF. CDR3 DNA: TGTGCCAGCAGCCTGGGACAGTTTGATCAGCCCCAGCATTTT.